The 13 T cell receptor beta chains listed next were all sequenced from one sample in a study of blood T cells in healthy people across ages. For the second PCR, which ran for about 6 to 11 cycles, a sample-barcoded 5' primer and a J-beta primer mix were used. TCRdb re-derived calls from the 5' RACE reads in MiXCR, one entry per CDR3 protein. This sample yields about 780,000 distinct CDR3 sequences, of which roughly 24% are seen a single time; around 3% belongs to the top ten. The sample was also linked to a second study, of T cells of mothers and their children.

Sequenced material: blood. The receptors were gathered from a boy between 10 and 17 years old in good health.

This rearrangement joins TRBV5-1 to TRBJ2-4, with 7 nucleotides matching TRBD1. Germline lookup yields CDR1 SGHRS and CDR2 YFSETQ. The CDR3 loop spans 14 amino acids. The V gene end was trimmed by 4 bases and the J gene end by 3 bases; junction bases not matched to a gene: 4. CDR3 nucleotide sequence: TGCGCCAGCAGCCGACAGGGCGGCAAAAACATTCAGTACTTC. Its translation: CASSRQGGKNIQYF.

The chain carries TRBV29-1 and TRBJ2-5; a possible D gene is TRBD2 (5 bases). The CDR3 loop spans 14 amino acids. CDR1 SQVTM and CDR2 ANQGSEA come from the germline V gene. Trimming removed 5 bases at V and 7 bases at J, with 20 bases between. The CDR3 protein is CSVFLNLGSGTQYF. Written as DNA, the CDR3 is TGCAGCGTTTTTCTTAACCTGGGGAGCGGGACCCAGTACTTC. The whole variable domain, remainder taken from reference TRBV29-1 and TRBJ2-5, is SAVISQKPSRDICQRGTSLTIQCQVDSQVTMMFWYRQQPGQSLTLIATANQGSEATYESGFVIDKFPISRPNLTFSTLTVSNMSPEDSSIYLCSVFLNLGSGTQYFGPGTRLLVL.

The rearrangement links TRBV4-1 to TRBJ2-3; TRBD2 matches 7 bases. Looked up from germline, CDR1 is MGHRA and CDR2 is YSYEKL. This CDR3 is 15 amino acids long. With V trimmed by 4 bases and J by 3 bases, 7 bases remained unmatched. The CDR3 sequence is CASSPHGGDTDTQYF. CDR3 nucleotide sequence: TGCGCCAGCAGCCCCCATGGGGGGGATACAGATACGCAGTATTTT.

This chain joins TRBV27 and TRBJ2-2; the D gene is possibly TRBD2 (5 bases). The germline V gene has CDR1 MNHEY and CDR2 SMNVEV (reference sequence). The CDR3 totals 16 residues. The ends were cut back, 4 bases at V and 0 bases at J, with 12 bases in the middle. The CDR3 DNA follows: TGTGCCAGCAGTTGGAGCGGACGGCCGAACACCGGGGAGCTGTTTTTT. It specifies CASSWSGRPNTGELFF.

This clonotype was found a few times. The chain employs TRBV12-3 or TRBV12-4 and TRBJ2-1, with D maybe TRBD2 (6 bases). This CDR3 spans 14 amino acids. V was clipped by 8 bases and J by 5 bases, with 16 bases between them. In nucleotides, the CDR3 is TGTGCCAGCGGACCCGGGACTGCTCACAATGAGCAGTTCTTC. Amino acid sequence: CASGPGTAHNEQFF.

The chain employs TRBV7-3 and TRBJ2-3; perhaps D is TRBD1 or TRBD2 (6 bases each). The germline CDR1 and CDR2 sequences are SGHTA and FQGTGA. CDR3 size: 15 residues. The ends were cut back, 5 bases at V and 4 bases at J, with 16 bases in the middle. CDR3 in DNA: TGTGCCAGCAGCCCCCCGGGGGCCCCCGCAGATACGCAGTATTTT. This sequence encodes CASSPPGAPADTQYF.

This clonotype was detected only a few times. The rearrangement links TRBV9 to TRBJ2-2; D unclear. V lost 0 bases to trimming and J lost 4 bases, with 4 bases between them. The CDR3 sequence is 13 residues long. Germline assignment: CDR1 SGDLS and CDR2 YYNGEE. The CDR3 loop reads CASSVVVTGELFF. Here the CDR3 DNA reads TGTGCCAGCAGCGTAGTTGTCACCGGGGAGCTGTTTTTT.

The gene calls are TRBV5-1 and TRBJ2-3; 7 bases match TRBD2. V lost 4 bases to trimming and J lost 1 base; unmatched junction nucleotides: 3. The CDR3 spans 14 residues. In germline, CDR1 is SGHRS, CDR2 YFSETQ. This CDR3 reads CASSPAGRTDTQYF. CDR3 DNA: TGCGCCAGCAGCCCAGCGGGGCGCACAGATACGCAGTATTTT.

The chain recombines TRBV10-3 with TRBJ2-5; tentatively, D is TRBD1 (7 bases). The DNA end is more similar to TRBJ2-7, so the J call may be wrong. The germline V gene has CDR1 ENHRY and CDR2 SYGVKD. This CDR3 spans 14 amino acids. The CDR3 region has the DNA TGTGCCATCAGTGGCAGGGGGGACCCCTACGAGCAGTACTTC. It yields the protein CAISGRGDPYEQYF.

This clonotype was seen a handful of times. The chain couples TRBV28 to TRBJ2-3; the D gene is possibly TRBD2 (6 bases). Germline V gives CDR1 MDHEN, CDR2 SYDVKM. Trimming took off 8 bases at V and 0 bases at J, with 12 bases between the two ends. This CDR3 comprises 14 residues. CDR3 residues: CASLGGRSTDTQYF. As DNA, the CDR3 is TGTGCCAGCCTGGGGGGACGGAGCACAGATACGCAGTATTTT. Combining the CDR3 with reference TRBV28 and TRBJ2-3 gives the whole variable domain DVKVTQSSRYLVKRTGEKVFLECVQDMDHENMFWYRQDPGLGLRLIYFSYDVKMKEKGDIPEGYSVSREKKERFSLILESASTNQTSMYLCASLGGRSTDTQYFGPGTRLTVL.

This rearrangement joins TRBV5-1 to TRBJ2-5; 7 bases are a match to TRBD2. Germline values: CDR1 SGHRS, CDR2 YFSETQ. There are 15 residues in the CDR3. Germline trimming cut 4 bases from V and 11 bases from J; bases unmatched to any gene: 17. Written as DNA, the CDR3 is TGCGCCAGCAGCCCAACCGGGACTACCAATACGAAGCAGTACTTC. This sequence encodes CASSPTGTTNTKQYF.

This clonotype was counted a few times. The chain links TRBV5-1 to TRBJ2-1; the match to TRBD2 covers 10 bases. The junction had 7 bases not matched to a gene; V was cut back by 4 bases and J by 9 bases. Germline CDR1 SGHRS, CDR2 YFSETQ. This CDR3 comprises 14 residues. The CDR3 nucleotides read TGCGCCAGCAGCGAAGCGGGGGGGCCAAGTGAGCAGTTCTTC. Amino acids: CASSEAGGPSEQFF.

This clonotype was seen a few times. The gene calls are TRBV20-1 and TRBJ2-3; 7 nucleotides align to TRBD1. This CDR3 has 13 residues. The germline V gene encodes CDR1 DFQATT and CDR2 SNEGSKA (reference sequence). Unmatched junction bases numbered 3, after V lost 2 bases and J lost 4 bases. The CDR3 loop reads CSARLQGADTQYF. The CDR3 coding sequence is TGCAGTGCTAGATTGCAGGGGGCAGATACGCAGTATTTT.